The 5 T cell receptor beta chains presented below share a single source sample, sequenced in a study of blood T cell repertoires in COVID-19. Sequenced by immunoSEQ multiplex PCR; TCRdb stores in-frame clones only, minus some. The table has around 190,000 clones, roughly 79% seen once; the top ten hold more than 9.5%. Sequencing used peripheral blood. These receptors came from a middle-aged woman with COVID-19, enrolled during active disease.

The chain is built from TRBV19 and TRBJ2-5, with TRBD2 as a possible D gene (5 bases). Germline V lookup: CDR1 LNHDA, CDR2 SQIVND (reference sequence). The V end was cut by 5 bases, the J end by 2 bases, with 15 bases between. The CDR3 is 15 amino acids. The CDR3 nucleotides read TGTGCCAGTAGTGCTCTCTCGGGAAGTCAAGAGACCCAGTACTTC. Amino acids: CASSALSGSQETQYF.

Details on this clone: Other DNA sequences in the same sample also yield this CDR3. V gene TRBV7-9 combines with J gene TRBJ2-2; D may be TRBD2 (5 bases). CDR1 is SEHNR and CDR2 is FQNEAQ in the germline V gene (reference sequence). Trimming stripped 8 bases from V and 1 base from J, with 17 bases between. The CDR3 consists of 16 residues. CDR3 loop: CASGPTRNENTGELFF. The CDR3 region has the DNA TGTGCCAGCGGACCCACTAGGAACGAGAACACCGGGGAGCTGTTTTTT.

At least ten counts were recorded for this clone. V gene TRBV2 combines with J gene TRBJ2-2; D perhaps matches TRBD1 (6 bases). This CDR3 is 17 amino acids long. With 5 bases removed from V and 7 bases from J, the gap between germline ends came to 23 bases. Germline CDR1 SNHLY, CDR2 FYNNEI. This CDR3 is CASSFPGTRTLNGELFF. The CDR3 DNA is TGTGCCAGCAGTTTTCCCGGGACACGGACTTTAAACGGGGAGCTGTTTTTT. Filled out from reference TRBV2 and TRBJ2-2, the complete variable domain reads EPEVTQTPSHQVTQMGQEVILRCVPISNHLYFYWYRQILGQKVEFLVSFYNNEISEKSEIFDDQFSVERPDGSNFTLKIRSTKLEDSAMYFCASSFPGTRTLNGELFFGEGSRLTVL.

The chain uses TRBV4-2 and TRBJ2-2; D may be TRBD1 (5 bases). V was trimmed by 1 base and J by 6 bases, leaving 18 bases between them. Germline-derived CDR1 and CDR2 are LGHNA and YNFKEQ. This CDR3 is built from 17 residues. In nucleotides, the CDR3 is TGTGCCAGCAGCCAAGTCGGTCCAGAATGGGGCCCCGGGGAGCTGTTTTTT. Translation: CASSQVGPEWGPGELFF.

In DNA form, the CDR3 reads TGTGCCAGTAGTATCGCGCTAGGGAACACCGGGGAGCTGTTTTTT. Encoded protein: CASSIALGNTGELFF. The V call is TRBV19, the J call TRBJ2-2, with D unresolved. The V gene lost 3 bases and the J gene lost 1 base, with 9 bases spanning the gap. CDR3 length: 15 residues. Germline CDR1 LNHDA, CDR2 SQIVND (reference sequence). The complete variable domain, with remaining parts taken from reference TRBV19 and TRBJ2-2, reads DGGITQSPKYLFRKEGQNVTLSCEQNLNHDAMYWYRQDPGQGLRLIYYSQIVNDFQKGDIAEGYSVSREKKESFPLTVTSAQKNPTAFYLCASSIALGNTGELFFGEGSRLTVL.